This T cell receptor (beta chain) comes out of a study of shared clonotypes between healthy human individuals. Researchers ran the assay at a deep level. The table came from immunoSEQ multiplex PCR; TCRdb's copy has only in-frame clones and leaves some out. The table lists 2 million to 3 million clones, roughly 93% of them singletons. Regarding this clone: The same CDR3 arises from other DNA sequences in this sample as well.

The V gene end was trimmed by 6 bases and the J gene end by 4 bases; junction bases not matched to a gene: 7. The CDR3 runs 14 residues. Germline loops: CDR1 MNHEY, CDR2 SMNVEV (reference sequence). Into CD45RA+ naive and CD45RA-negative memory subsets, the CD4+ cells were split. This rearrangement joins TRBV27 to TRBJ1-1; the match to TRBD1 covers 8 bases. The sequence was obtained from a man aged 18 to 30 in good health. Some clones in this sample may be carry-over from other donors' samples. Sequencing input: naive CD4+ T cells from PBMCs. Subset denoted: CD45RA+ positively selected. CDR3 DNA: TGTGCCAGCAGCCCTTACAGGGGGAGCACTGAAGCTTTCTTT. Translating gives CASSPYRGSTEAFF.